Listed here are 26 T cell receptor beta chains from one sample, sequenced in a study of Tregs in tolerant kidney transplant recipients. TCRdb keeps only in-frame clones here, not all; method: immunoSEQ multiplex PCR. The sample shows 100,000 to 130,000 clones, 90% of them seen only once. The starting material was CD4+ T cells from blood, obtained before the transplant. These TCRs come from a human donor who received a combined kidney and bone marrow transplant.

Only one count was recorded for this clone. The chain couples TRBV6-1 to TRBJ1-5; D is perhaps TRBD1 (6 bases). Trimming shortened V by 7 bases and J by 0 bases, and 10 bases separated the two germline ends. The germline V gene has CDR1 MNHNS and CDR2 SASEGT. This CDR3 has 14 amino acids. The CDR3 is CASNPTGSNQPQHF. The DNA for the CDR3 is TGTGCCAGCAACCCGACAGGTAGCAATCAGCCCCAGCATTTT.

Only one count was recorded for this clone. CDR3 DNA: TGTGCCAGTAGTAGCCTAGCGGGAAACAATGAGCAGTTCTTC. Translation: CASSSLAGNNEQFF. The chain recombines TRBV19 with TRBJ2-1; TRBD2 agrees at 9 bases. Germline V lookup: CDR1 LNHDA, CDR2 SQIVND (reference sequence). The V segment lost 4 bases and the J segment 5 bases; nucleotides outside the gene matches: 3. The CDR3 totals 14 residues.

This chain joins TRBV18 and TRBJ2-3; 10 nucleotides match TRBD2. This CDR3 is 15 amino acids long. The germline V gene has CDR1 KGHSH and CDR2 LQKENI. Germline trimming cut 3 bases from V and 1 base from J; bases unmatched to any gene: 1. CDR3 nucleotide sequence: TGTGCCAGCTCACCTGGGACTAGCGGCACAGATACGCAGTATTTT. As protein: CASSPGTSGTDTQYF.

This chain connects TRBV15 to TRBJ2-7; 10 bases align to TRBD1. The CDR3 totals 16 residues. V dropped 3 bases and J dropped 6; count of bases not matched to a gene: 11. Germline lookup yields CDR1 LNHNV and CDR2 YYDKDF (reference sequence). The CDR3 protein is CATSRAFGTGDSEQYF. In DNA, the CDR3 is TGTGCCACCAGCAGGGCCTTCGGGACAGGGGACTCCGAGCAGTACTTC.

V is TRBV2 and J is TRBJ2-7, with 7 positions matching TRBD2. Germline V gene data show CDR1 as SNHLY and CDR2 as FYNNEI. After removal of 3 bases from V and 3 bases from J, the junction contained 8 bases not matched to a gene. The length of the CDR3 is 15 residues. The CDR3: CASSDRRGTLYEQYF. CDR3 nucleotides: TGTGCCAGCAGTGACCGGCGGGGGACCCTCTACGAGCAGTACTTC. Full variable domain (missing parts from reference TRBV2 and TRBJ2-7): EPEVTQTPSHQVTQMGQEVILRCVPISNHLYFYWYRQILGQKVEFLVSFYNNEISEKSEIFDDQFSVERPDGSNFTLKIRSTKLEDSAMYFCASSDRRGTLYEQYFGPGTRLTVT.

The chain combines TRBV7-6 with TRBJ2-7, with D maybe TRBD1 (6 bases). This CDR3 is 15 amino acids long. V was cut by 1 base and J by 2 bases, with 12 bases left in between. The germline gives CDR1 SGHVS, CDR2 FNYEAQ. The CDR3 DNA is TGTGCCAGCAGCTTAGAAGCGACAGGTCCCTACGAGCAGTACTTC. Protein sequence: CASSLEATGPYEQYF. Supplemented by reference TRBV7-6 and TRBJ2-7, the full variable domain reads GAGVSQSPRYKVTKRGQDVALRCDPISGHVSLYWYRQALGQGPEFLTYFNYEAQQDKSGLPNDRFSAERPEGSISTLTIQRTEQRDSAMYRCASSLEATGPYEQYFGPGTRLTVT.

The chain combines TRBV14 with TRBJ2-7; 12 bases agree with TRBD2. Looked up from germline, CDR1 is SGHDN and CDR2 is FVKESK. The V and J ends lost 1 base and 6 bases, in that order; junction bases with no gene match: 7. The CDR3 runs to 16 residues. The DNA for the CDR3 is TGTGCCAGCAGCCAAGTCCCTAGCGGGAGGGCTGGCGAGCAGTACTTC. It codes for CASSQVPSGRAGEQYF. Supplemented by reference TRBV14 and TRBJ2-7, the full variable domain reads EAGVTQFPSHSVIEKGQTVTLRCDPISGHDNLYWYRRVMGKEIKFLLHFVKESKQDESGMPNNRFLAERTGGTYSTLKVQPAELEDSGVYFCASSQVPSGRAGEQYFGPGTRLTVT.

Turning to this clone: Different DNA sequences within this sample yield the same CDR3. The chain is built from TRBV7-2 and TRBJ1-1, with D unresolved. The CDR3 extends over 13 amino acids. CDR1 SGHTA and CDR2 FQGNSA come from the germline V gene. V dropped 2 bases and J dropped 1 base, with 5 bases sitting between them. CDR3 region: CASSLIQNTEAFF. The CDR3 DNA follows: TGTGCCAGCAGCTTAATCCAGAACACTGAAGCTTTCTTT.

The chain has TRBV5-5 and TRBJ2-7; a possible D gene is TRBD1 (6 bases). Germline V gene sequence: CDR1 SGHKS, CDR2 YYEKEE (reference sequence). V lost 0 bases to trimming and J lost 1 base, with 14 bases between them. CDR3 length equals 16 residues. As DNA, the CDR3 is TGTGCCAGCAGCTTGGAACCCCAGGGGTGGTCCTACGAGCAGTACTTC. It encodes CASSLEPQGWSYEQYF. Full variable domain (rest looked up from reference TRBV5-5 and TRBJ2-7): DAGVTQSPTHLIKTRGQQVTLRCSPISGHKSVSWYQQVLGQGPQFIFQYYEKEERGRGNFPDRFSARQFPNYSSELNVNALLLGDSALYLCASSLEPQGWSYEQYFGPGTRLTVT.

In DNA, the CDR3 is TGCGCCAGCAGCTTGGTTCCCGGCGGCGGGGAGCTGTTTTTT. Translation: CASSLVPGGGELFF. V gene TRBV5-1 combines with J gene TRBJ2-2; no definite D call. The CDR3 runs to 14 residues. The V and J ends lost 0 bases and 7 bases respectively, with 10 bases between them. Germline V gene sequence: CDR1 SGHRS, CDR2 YFSETQ.

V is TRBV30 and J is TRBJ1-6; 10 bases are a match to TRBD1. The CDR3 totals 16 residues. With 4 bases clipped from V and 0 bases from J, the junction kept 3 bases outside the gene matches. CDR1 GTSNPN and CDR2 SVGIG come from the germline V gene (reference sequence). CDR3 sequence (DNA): TGTGCCTGGAAGGGGACAGGGGACTCCTATAATTCACCCCTCCACTTT. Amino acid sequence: CAWKGTGDSYNSPLHF.

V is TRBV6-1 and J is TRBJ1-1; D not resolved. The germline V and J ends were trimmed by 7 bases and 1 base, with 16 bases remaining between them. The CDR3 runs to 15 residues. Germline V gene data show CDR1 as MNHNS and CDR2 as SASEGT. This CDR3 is CASILSPERNTEAFF. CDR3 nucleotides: TGTGCCAGCATCCTAAGCCCCGAAAGGAACACTGAAGCTTTCTTT.

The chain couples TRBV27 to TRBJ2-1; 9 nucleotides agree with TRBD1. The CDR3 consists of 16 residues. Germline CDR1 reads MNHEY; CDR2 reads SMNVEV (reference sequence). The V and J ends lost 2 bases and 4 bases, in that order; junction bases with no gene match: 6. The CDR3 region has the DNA TGTGCCAGCAGTTTAAGGTTGACAGGGGGATACAATGAGCAGTTCTTC. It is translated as CASSLRLTGGYNEQFF.

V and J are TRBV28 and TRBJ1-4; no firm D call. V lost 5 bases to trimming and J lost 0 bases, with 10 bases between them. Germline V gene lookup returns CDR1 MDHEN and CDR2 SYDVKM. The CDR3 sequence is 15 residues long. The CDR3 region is CASSLPRSTNEKLFF. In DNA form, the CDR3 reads TGTGCCAGCAGTCTCCCCCGGTCAACTAATGAAAAACTGTTTTTT. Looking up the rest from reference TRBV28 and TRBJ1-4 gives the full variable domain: DVKVTQSSRYLVKRTGEKVFLECVQDMDHENMFWYRQDPGLGLRLIYFSYDVKMKEKGDIPEGYSVSREKKERFSLILESASTNQTSMYLCASSLPRSTNEKLFFGSGTQLSVL.

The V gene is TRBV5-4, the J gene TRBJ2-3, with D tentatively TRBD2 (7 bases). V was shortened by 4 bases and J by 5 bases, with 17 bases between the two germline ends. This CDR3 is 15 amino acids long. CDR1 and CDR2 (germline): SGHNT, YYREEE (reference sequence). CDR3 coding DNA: TGTGCCAGCAGCCCGGCGGGGAGGGGGAGAGATACGCAGTATTTT. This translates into CASSPAGRGRDTQYF.

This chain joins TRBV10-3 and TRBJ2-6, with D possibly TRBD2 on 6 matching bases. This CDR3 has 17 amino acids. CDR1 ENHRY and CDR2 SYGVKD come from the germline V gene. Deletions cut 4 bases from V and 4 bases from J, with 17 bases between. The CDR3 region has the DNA TGTGCCATCAGTGGGGTGGTGGGAGGAGACGGGGCCAACGTCCTGACTTTC. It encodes CAISGVVGGDGANVLTF.

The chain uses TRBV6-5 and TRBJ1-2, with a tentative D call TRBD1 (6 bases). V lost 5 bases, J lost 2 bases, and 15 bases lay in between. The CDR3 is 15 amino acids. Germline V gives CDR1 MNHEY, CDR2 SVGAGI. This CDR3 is CASSRALQGNYGYTF. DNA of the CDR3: TGTGCCAGCAGTAGGGCGTTACAGGGAAACTATGGCTACACCTTC.

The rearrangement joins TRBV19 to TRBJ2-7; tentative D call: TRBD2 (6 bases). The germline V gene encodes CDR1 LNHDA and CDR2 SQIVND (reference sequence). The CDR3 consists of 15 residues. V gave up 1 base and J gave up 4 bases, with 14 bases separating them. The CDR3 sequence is CASSIARAGTYEQYF. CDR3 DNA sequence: TGTGCCAGTAGTATAGCGAGGGCAGGGACTTACGAGCAGTACTTC. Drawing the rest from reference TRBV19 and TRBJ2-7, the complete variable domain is DGGITQSPKYLFRKEGQNVTLSCEQNLNHDAMYWYRQDPGQGLRLIYYSQIVNDFQKGDIAEGYSVSREKKESFPLTVTSAQKNPTAFYLCASSIARAGTYEQYFGPGTRLTVT.

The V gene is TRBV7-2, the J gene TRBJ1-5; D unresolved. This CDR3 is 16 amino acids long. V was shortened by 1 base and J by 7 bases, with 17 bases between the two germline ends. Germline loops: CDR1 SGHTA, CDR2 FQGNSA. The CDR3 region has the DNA TGTGCCAGCAGCTTAGAGGGAGGGTTCCGATTCCAGCCCCAGCATTTT. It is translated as CASSLEGGFRFQPQHF.

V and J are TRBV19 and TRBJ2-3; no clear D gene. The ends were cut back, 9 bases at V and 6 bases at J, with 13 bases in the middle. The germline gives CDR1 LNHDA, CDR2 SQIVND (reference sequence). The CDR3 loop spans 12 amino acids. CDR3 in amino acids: CASPDARDTQYF. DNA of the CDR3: TGTGCCAGCCCTGATGCCCGGGATACGCAGTATTTT.

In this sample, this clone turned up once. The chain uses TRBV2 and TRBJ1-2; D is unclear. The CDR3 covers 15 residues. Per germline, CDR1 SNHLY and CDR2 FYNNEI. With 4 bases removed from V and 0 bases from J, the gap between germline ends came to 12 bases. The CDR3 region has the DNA TGTGCCAGCAGTGTCTCTGCAGGAACTAACTATGGCTACACCTTC. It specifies CASSVSAGTNYGYTF.

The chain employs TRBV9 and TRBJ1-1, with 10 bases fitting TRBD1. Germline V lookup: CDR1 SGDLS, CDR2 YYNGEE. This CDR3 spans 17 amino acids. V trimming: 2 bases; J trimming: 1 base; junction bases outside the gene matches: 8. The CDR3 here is CASSVGQGVRGNTEAFF. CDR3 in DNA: TGTGCCAGCAGCGTCGGACAGGGGGTGAGGGGGAACACTGAAGCTTTCTTT.

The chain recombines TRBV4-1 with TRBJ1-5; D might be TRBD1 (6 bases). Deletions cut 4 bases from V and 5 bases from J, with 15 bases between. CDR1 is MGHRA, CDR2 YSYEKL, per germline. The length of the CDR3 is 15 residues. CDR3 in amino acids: CASSRGTGLDQPQHF. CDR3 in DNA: TGCGCCAGCAGCCGCGGCACAGGGTTGGATCAGCCCCAGCATTTT.

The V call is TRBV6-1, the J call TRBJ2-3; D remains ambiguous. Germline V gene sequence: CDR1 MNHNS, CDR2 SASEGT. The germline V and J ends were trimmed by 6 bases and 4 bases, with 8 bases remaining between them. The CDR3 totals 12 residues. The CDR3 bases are TGTGCCAGCAGAACTCCTGCAGATACGCAGTATTTT. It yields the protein CASRTPADTQYF.

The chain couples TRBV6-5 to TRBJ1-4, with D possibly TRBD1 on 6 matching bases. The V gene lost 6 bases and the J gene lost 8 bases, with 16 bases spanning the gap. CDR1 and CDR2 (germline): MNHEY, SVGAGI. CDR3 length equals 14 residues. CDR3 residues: CASSPRGGREKLFF. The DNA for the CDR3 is TGTGCCAGCAGCCCTCGGGGGGGCCGGGAAAAACTGTTTTTT.

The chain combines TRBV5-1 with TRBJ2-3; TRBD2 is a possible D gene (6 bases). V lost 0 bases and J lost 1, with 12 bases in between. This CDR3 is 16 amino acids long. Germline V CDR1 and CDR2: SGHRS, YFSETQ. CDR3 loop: CASSLAGGLGTDTQYF. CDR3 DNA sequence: TGCGCCAGCAGCTTGGCCGGGGGTCTTGGCACAGATACGCAGTATTTT.